Below, 10 T cell receptor beta chains from the same sample are listed, as sequenced in a study of T cell repertoires in cytomegalovirus infection. MiXCR was run by TCRdb on the reads, yielding one entry per CDR3 protein. The repertoire holds 80,000 or so distinct CDR3 sequences, 20% to 30% seen once, with roughly 50% in the top ten. Which antigens these TCRs recognize remains unknown. The sample here was CD8+ T cells from cultured PBMCs, taken from culture after CMV antigen stimulation. These receptors all come from a human donor in good health (CMV status not recorded). Some clones in this sample may be carry-over from other donors' samples.

The rearrangement uses TRBV4-1 and TRBJ1-4, with D possibly being TRBD1 (5 bases). The CDR3 totals 13 residues. V shed 1 base and J shed 8 bases, with 8 bases lying between them. CDR1 is MGHRA and CDR2 is YSYEKL in the germline V gene. CDR3 residues: CASSQGKGEKLFF. The DNA of the CDR3 is TGCGCCAGCAGCCAAGGGAAGGGGGAAAAACTGTTTTTT.

The sample holds many counts of this clonotype. V gene TRBV7-8 combines with J gene TRBJ2-5; 9 positions match TRBD2. The trim removed 4 bases at V and 5 bases at J, leaving 8 bases unmatched. Germline V lookup: CDR1 SGHVS, CDR2 FQNEAQ. This CDR3 is 15 amino acids long. The CDR3 DNA reads TGTGCCAGCAGCTCCGAGGCGGGGGGGCGGGAGACCCAGTACTTC. Protein sequence: CASSSEAGGRETQYF.

The chain has TRBV20-1 and TRBJ2-1; no clear D. This CDR3 region has 11 residues. Per the germline V gene, CDR1 is DFQATT and CDR2 is SNEGSKA (reference sequence). V was pared by 3 bases and J by 2 bases, with 2 bases between. The CDR3 loop reads CSARAYNEQFF. The DNA of the CDR3 is TGCAGTGCTAGGGCCTACAATGAGCAGTTCTTC.

This clonotype was found a few times. The chain uses TRBV7-6 and TRBJ2-2; 12 bases agree with TRBD2. V lost 5 bases to trimming and J lost 4 bases; unmatched junction nucleotides: 5. The V gene's germline CDR1 is SGHVS and CDR2 FNYEAQ. The CDR3 sequence is 16 residues long. This chain's CDR3 is CASSPQLAGGTGELFF. DNA of the CDR3: TGTGCCAGCAGCCCCCAACTAGCGGGGGGCACCGGGGAGCTGTTTTTT.

This chain's CDR3 is CASSWGLGNTIYF. As DNA, the CDR3 is TGTGCCAGCAGTTGGGGGCTGGGAAACACCATATATTTT. V is TRBV12-3 or TRBV12-4 and J is TRBJ1-3, with a weak D call TRBD1 (6 bases). V dropped 4 bases and J dropped 4 bases, with 8 bases sitting between them. This CDR3 has 13 residues.

In this sample, this clonotype turned up a few times. The chain joins TRBV7-8 to TRBJ2-7; TRBD1 aligns across 9 bases. The germline CDR1 and CDR2 sequences are SGHVS and FQNEAQ. The CDR3 runs to 15 residues. V was clipped by 3 bases and J by 0 bases; unmatched bases: 3. The CDR3 protein is CASSFRQGGSYEQYF. The CDR3 DNA follows: TGTGCCAGCAGCTTCAGACAGGGGGGCTCCTACGAGCAGTACTTC.

The chain combines TRBV30 with TRBJ2-1; 13 bases match TRBD2. This CDR3 has 17 residues. The germline gives CDR1 GTSNPN, CDR2 SVGIG (reference sequence). The V gene end was trimmed by 2 bases and the J gene end by 2 bases; junction bases not matched to a gene: 6. The CDR3: CAWSLLAGGGAYNEQFF. The DNA of the CDR3 is TGTGCCTGGAGTCTACTAGCGGGGGGGGGGGCCTACAATGAGCAGTTCTTC.

The chain is built from TRBV28 and TRBJ2-7; perhaps TRBD1 as D (5 bases). The CDR3 runs to 16 residues. Trimming pared 6 bases from V and 3 bases from J, leaving 21 bases between. Germline V gives CDR1 MDHEN, CDR2 SYDVKM. The chain's CDR3 is CASSPLDSSIRYEQYF. The CDR3 region has the DNA TGTGCCAGCAGCCCTTTAGACAGTTCGATACGCTACGAGCAGTACTTC.

The chain joins TRBV27 to TRBJ2-3, with TRBD1 matching 8 bases. Germline CDR1 MNHEY, CDR2 SMNVEV (reference sequence). V was pared by 2 bases and J by 1 base, with 2 bases of the junction left unmatched. CDR3 length equals 15 residues. CDR3 nucleotide sequence: TGTGCCAGCAGTTTAGACAGGGGTGGCACAGATACGCAGTATTTT. Translating it yields CASSLDRGGTDTQYF.

This clonotype was picked up many times. CDR3 protein: CASSEDSGGAHAGELFF. DNA of the CDR3: TGTGCCAGCAGCGAGGATAGCGGGGGGGCCCACGCCGGGGAGCTGTTTTTT. The chain uses TRBV5-4 and TRBJ2-2; 11 bases agree with TRBD2. V dropped 4 bases and J dropped 6; count of bases not matched to a gene: 11. The CDR3 totals 17 residues. Germline values: CDR1 SGHNT, CDR2 YYREEE (reference sequence).